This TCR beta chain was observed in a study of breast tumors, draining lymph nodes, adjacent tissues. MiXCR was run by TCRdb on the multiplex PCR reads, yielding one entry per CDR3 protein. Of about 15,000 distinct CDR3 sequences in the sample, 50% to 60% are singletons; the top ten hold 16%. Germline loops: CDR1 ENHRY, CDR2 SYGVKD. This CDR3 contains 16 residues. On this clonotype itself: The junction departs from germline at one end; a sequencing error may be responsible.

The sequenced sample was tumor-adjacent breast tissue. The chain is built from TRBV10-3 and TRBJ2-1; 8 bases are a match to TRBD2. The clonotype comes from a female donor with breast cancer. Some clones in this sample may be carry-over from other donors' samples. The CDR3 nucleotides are TGTGCTATCAGTGCGGGGGGCACCACCAAAACGAATGAGCAGTTCTTC. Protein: CAISAGGTTKTNEQFF.